This T cell receptor beta chain was sequenced for a study of cytomegalovirus exposure and HLA in healthy donors. For the study at large: Early release data held some 79 million unique TCRs from HLA-typed donors. Study results and caveats: Later analysis revealed greater clonal expansion in HLA-associated TCR beta chains than in equally common others. Researchers catalogued under 200 TCR beta chains as cytomegalovirus-associated. Researchers reported in a later analysis that a missense DCLRE1C variant was tied to TCR beta V- and J-gene trimming.

To note about this clone: Its cognate antigen is unknown.

With 60 Vbeta and 13 Jbeta primers, the PCR was carried out. The table came from immunoSEQ multiplex PCR; TCRdb's copy has only in-frame clones and leaves some out. Of roughly 160,000 clones listed, around 90% were seen once; the top ten hold 0.7% to 1%. The CDR3 is 22 residues long. V lost 3 bases and J lost 2; bases outside the gene matches: 27. The germline gives CDR1 SQVTM, CDR2 ANQGSEA. The sequence was collected from a woman aged 25-40 years in good health and CMV-seronegative. The V call is TRBV29-1, the J call TRBJ2-3, with TRBD2 identical over 9 bases. The source material was PBMCs. The DNA for the CDR3 is TGCAGCGTTGACCCCTTCTGGATGGTAGCGGGGGCCCCTGTCAACTACACAGATACGCAGTATTTT. This translates into CSVDPFWMVAGAPVNYTDTQYF.